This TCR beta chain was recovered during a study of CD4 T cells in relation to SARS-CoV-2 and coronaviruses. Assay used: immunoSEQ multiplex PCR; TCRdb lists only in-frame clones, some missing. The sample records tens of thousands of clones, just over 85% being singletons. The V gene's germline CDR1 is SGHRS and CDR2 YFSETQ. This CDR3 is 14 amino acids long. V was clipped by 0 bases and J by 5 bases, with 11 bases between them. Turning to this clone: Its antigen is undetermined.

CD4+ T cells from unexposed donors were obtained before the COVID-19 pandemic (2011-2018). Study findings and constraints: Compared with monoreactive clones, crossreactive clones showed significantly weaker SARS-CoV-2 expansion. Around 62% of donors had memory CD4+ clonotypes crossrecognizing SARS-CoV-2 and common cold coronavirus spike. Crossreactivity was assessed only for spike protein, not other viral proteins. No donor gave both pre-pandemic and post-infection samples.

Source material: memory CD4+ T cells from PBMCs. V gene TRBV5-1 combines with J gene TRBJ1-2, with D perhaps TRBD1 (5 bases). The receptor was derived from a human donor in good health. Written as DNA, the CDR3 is TGCGCCAGCAGCTTGGTGGGGGTGAGGTATGGCTACACCTTC. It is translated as CASSLVGVRYGYTF.